In its sample, the clone carrying this TCR beta chain ranks as medium-sized. Its specificity is unknown. Indicated time point: week 47, end of study. Topical imiquimod was applied with each vaccine dose, which held 300 ug of mutant IDH1 20-mer peptide. These data are taken from a study of a mutant IDH1 vaccine in newly diagnosed glioma. About the study: Commencement of vaccination occurred 4-6 weeks following radiotherapy alone, or concurrently with temozolomide cycles. Previous care, which was radiotherapy, temozolomide, or both, most often involved both. Treated patients had a mean age of 40.4 years and a sex split that was about 62% male and about 40% female.

Method: immunoSEQ multiplex PCR; TCRdb's copy keeps in-frame clones and lacks some. The sample includes 30,000 to 35,000 clones, approximately 89% of them seen just once. From germline, CDR1 is SEHNR and CDR2 FQNEAQ (reference sequence). The CDR3 has 14 amino acids. Trimming cost V 0 bases and J 10 bases; bases outside gene matches: 6. The source was PBMCs, collected from a glioma patient whose treatment included an IDH1 peptide vaccine. The receptor's source is a man aged 35 to 55 with glioma. The gene calls are TRBV7-9 and TRBJ1-3; 7 bases fit TRBD1. The CDR3 reads CASSLAATGSTIYF. CDR3 DNA sequence: TGTGCCAGCAGCTTAGCGGCGACAGGGAGTACCATATATTTT.